The clone carrying this T cell receptor beta chain was recorded at least ten times. Its antigen is not identified. Amplification by 5'RACE using constant-segment primers produced TCR alpha and TCR beta cDNA libraries that carried sample barcodes and UMIs. Via MiXCR, TCRdb re-called the 5' RACE reads, giving one row per CDR3 protein. The table records 200,000 to 250,000 distinct CDR3 sequences, around 30% of them present only once. These data come from a study of T-cell memory formation after mild COVID-19. As for the study in general: There were largely donor-specific TCR clusters. Study outcomes and limitations: In pre-infection memory, a portion of responding clones appeared, which suggested that cross-reactive memory joined.

Germline V gene sequence: CDR1 SEHNR, CDR2 FQNEAQ (reference sequence). The CDR3 has 15 residues. V lost 1 base and J 3 bases, leaving 12 bases between the germline ends. The sequence came from an adult woman who had mild COVID-19 (a few samples of this study predate the infection). Cell type and time point are not known. Sequenced sample: PBMCs or a T cell subset sorted from them (not recorded which). The chain employs TRBV7-9 and TRBJ1-1; D is possibly TRBD1 (5 bases). The CDR3: CASSLGQTTYTEAFF. Written as DNA, the CDR3 is TGTGCCAGCAGCTTAGGACAGACTACCTACACTGAAGCTTTCTTT.